The 16 T cell receptor beta chains listed next were all sequenced from one sample in a study of T cells in Graves' hyperthyroidism and ophthalmopathy. Amplified TCR beta CDR3 regions derived from RNA transcripts. The HTBI primer set drove a first-round RT-PCR of the TCR CDR3. TCRdb re-derived calls from the multiplex PCR reads in MiXCR, one entry per CDR3 protein. The data show approximately 420,000 distinct CDR3 sequences, with roughly 13% seen just once and less than 6.5% held by the top ten. Sequencing used blood. These receptors were obtained from a woman under 30 with Graves' hyperthyroidism.

Only a few counts were recorded for this clonotype. V is TRBV9 and J is TRBJ2-3; 11 bases map to TRBD2. CDR1 SGDLS and CDR2 YYNGEE come from the germline V gene. This CDR3 region has 16 residues. The V segment lost 3 bases and the J segment 2 bases; nucleotides outside the gene matches: 5. The CDR3 bases are TGTGCCAGCAGCGCCCTAGCGGGAGGCCTCACAGATACGCAGTATTTT. This sequence encodes CASSALAGGLTDTQYF.

This chain links TRBV5-6 with TRBJ2-7; possible D gene TRBD2, 5 bases. Germline CDR1 reads SGHDT; CDR2 reads YYEEEE. Deletions cut 0 bases from V and 1 base from J, with 11 bases between. CDR3 length equals 15 residues. The DNA of the CDR3 is TGTGCCAGCAGCTTGGTTACTAGTCGGTCCTACGAGCAGTACTTC. Its protein product is CASSLVTSRSYEQYF.

This clonotype was counted between two and nine times. The chain couples TRBV5-6 to TRBJ1-5; 7 bases are a match to TRBD1. This CDR3 region has 15 residues. With 8 bases clipped from V and 5 bases from J, the junction kept 13 bases outside the gene matches. Germline V CDR1 and CDR2: SGHDT, YYEEEE. CDR3 nucleotides: TGTGCCAGTAGTCCATTGGGGGACAGTTATCAGCCCCAGCATTTT. It translates to CASSPLGDSYQPQHF.

This clonotype was seen ten or more times. This chain uses TRBV5-1 with TRBJ2-1, with TRBD1 matching 8 bases. The CDR3 sequence is 14 residues long. Trimming cost V 5 bases and J 8 bases; bases outside gene matches: 9. CDR1 and CDR2 from the germline V gene are SGHRS and YFSETQ. For the CDR3, the DNA is TGCGCCAGCAGAGACGGACAGGGTGACTATGAGCAGTTCTTC. Translation: CASRDGQGDYEQFF.

The sample holds many counts of this clonotype. The chain employs TRBV28 and TRBJ2-1; TRBD2 matches at 11 bases. This CDR3 is 16 amino acids long. Germline V lookup: CDR1 MDHEN, CDR2 SYDVKM. The junction had 7 bases not matched to a gene; V was cut back by 6 bases and J by 3 bases. CDR3 protein: CASSLSGTSGYNEQFF. For the CDR3, the DNA is TGTGCCAGCAGCCTCTCCGGGACTAGCGGCTACAATGAGCAGTTCTTC.

This clonotype was observed many times. The chain joins TRBV3-1 to TRBJ1-1; no clear D gene. This CDR3 is 13 amino acids long. CDR1 is LGHDT, CDR2 YNNKEL, per germline (reference sequence). V was trimmed by 4 bases and J by 3 bases, leaving 9 bases between them. The CDR3: CASSRMADTEAFF. CDR3 bases: TGTGCCAGCAGCCGAATGGCCGACACTGAAGCTTTCTTT.

This clonotype has at least ten counts. The CDR3 reads CASNPSGGAGEQFF. The CDR3 bases are TGTGCCAGCAACCCTAGCGGGGGGGCGGGTGAGCAGTTCTTC. The J gene is TRBJ2-1, the V gene TRBV3-1; TRBD2 aligns across 12 bases. CDR3 length: 14 amino acids. Germline assignment: CDR1 LGHDT and CDR2 YNNKEL (reference sequence). V shed 7 bases, J shed 9 bases, and the junction held 7 bases outside the gene matches.

In its sample, this clonotype was seen many times. DNA for the CDR3: TGTGCCAGCAGCTTGAGGCTATCCTACAATGAGCAGTTCTTC. Protein product: CASSLRLSYNEQFF. The V and J genes are TRBV5-8 and TRBJ2-1; unclear D gene. This CDR3 comprises 14 residues. Germline CDR1 SGHTS, CDR2 YDEGEE. V dropped 1 base and J dropped 1 base, with 6 bases sitting between them.

The table lists this clonotype with many counts. The chain employs TRBV28 and TRBJ2-7; the D is unclear. V gave up 1 base and J gave up 0 bases, with 7 bases separating them. Germline assignment: CDR1 MDHEN and CDR2 SYDVKM. The CDR3 spans 14 residues. CDR3 in DNA: TGTGCCAGCAGTTTATCGTACACCTCCTACGAGCAGTACTTC. Amino acid sequence: CASSLSYTSYEQYF.

This clonotype was seen a handful of times. V gene TRBV6-1 combines with J gene TRBJ1-5; D unclear. This CDR3 is 14 amino acids long. Germline lookup yields CDR1 MNHNS and CDR2 SASEGT. Trimming pared 3 bases from V and 7 bases from J, leaving 13 bases between. CDR3 sequence (DNA): TGTGCCAGCAGTGATGGCAGAGGGAGCCAGCCCCAGCATTTT. Protein product: CASSDGRGSQPQHF.

This clonotype came up a few times. The chain joins TRBV6-1 to TRBJ2-7; TRBD2 is a possible D gene (6 bases). Trimming removed 6 bases at V and 0 bases at J, with 12 bases between. CDR1 and CDR2 from the germline V gene are MNHNS and SASEGT. The CDR3 length is 14 residues. CDR3 amino acids: CASSPWGDSYEQYF. CDR3 bases: TGTGCCAGCAGCCCCTGGGGGGACTCCTACGAGCAGTACTTC.

This clonotype was picked up many times. The chain combines TRBV5-1 with TRBJ1-2, with D perhaps TRBD1 (6 bases). The germline V gene encodes CDR1 SGHRS and CDR2 YFSETQ. The V end was cut by 0 bases, the J end by 3 bases, with 15 bases between. There are 16 residues in the CDR3. For the CDR3, the DNA is TGCGCCAGCAGCTTGGAATACGCAGGGGTGGACTATGGCTACACCTTC. Its translation: CASSLEYAGVDYGYTF.

Only a few counts were recorded for this clonotype. A read error may be the cause here, since a much bigger clone is one base away. The chain uses TRBV2 and TRBJ2-3; 10 nucleotides line up with TRBD2. The length of the CDR3 is 13 residues. CDR1 and CDR2 from the germline V gene are SNHLY and FYNNEI. The CDR3: CAGSETSGNSQYF. CDR3 nucleotides: TGTGCCGGCAGTGAAACTAGCGGGAATTCGCAGTATTTT.

The chain employs TRBV6-6 and TRBJ2-7; TRBD1 might be the D (6 bases). This CDR3 has 14 amino acids. Germline V gene sequence: CDR1 MNHNY, CDR2 SVGAGI (reference sequence). The V gene lost 2 bases and the J gene lost 5 bases, with 13 bases spanning the gap. The DNA for the CDR3 is TGTGCCAGCAGTTACGAGGGCAGGGGAAACGAGCAGTACTTC. Translating gives CASSYEGRGNEQYF.

This clonotype has a count of ten or more. V is TRBV12-3 or TRBV12-4 and J is TRBJ1-1; 12 nucleotides align to TRBD1. CDR3 length equals 15 residues. With V trimmed by 6 bases and J by 7 bases, 9 bases remained unmatched. The CDR3 sequence: CASSLGQGAWGEAFF. DNA for the CDR3: TGTGCCAGCAGCCTGGGACAGGGGGCATGGGGTGAAGCTTTCTTT.

This clonotype was seen at least ten times. This chain uses TRBV10-3 with TRBJ1-6; 9 bases are a match to TRBD1. Trimming at V came to 4 bases and at J to 6 bases, leaving 7 bases not matched to a gene. CDR1 ENHRY and CDR2 SYGVKD come from the germline V gene. CDR3 length equals 16 residues. This CDR3 is CAISVGTGSSNSPLHF. The CDR3 region has the DNA TGTGCCATCAGTGTGGGGACAGGGTCGAGTAATTCACCCCTCCACTTT.